What follows is one T cell receptor (beta chain) and its context. Its specificity is unknown. This record belongs to a study of blood T cells in healthy people across ages. About the research overall: Template switching retrieved approximately one barcoded beta molecule for each two T cells.

The V and J ends lost 1 base and 1 base respectively, with 8 bases between them. This CDR3 comprises 15 residues. CDR1 and CDR2 from the germline V gene are LNHNV and YYDKDF (reference sequence). A J-beta primer mix and a sample-barcoded 5' primer were used in a second PCR of about 7 to 11 cycles. Researchers report that a template-switch adaptor with 12 random nucleotides tagged each cDNA molecule. TCRdb re-derived calls from the 5' RACE reads in MiXCR, one entry per CDR3 protein. The table has around 1,500,000 distinct CDR3 sequences, roughly 27% seen once; the top ten hold 7.7%. Whole-study results and caveats: Significant beta diversity loss was already apparent by age around 36, declining roughly linearly.

The rearrangement joins TRBV15 to TRBJ2-1; D ambiguous. The source is a woman aged 30 to 39 in good health. The sample comprised blood. This CDR3 reads CATSRASVSYNEQFF. In nucleotides, the CDR3 is TGTGCCACCAGCAGAGCCAGCGTATCCTACAATGAGCAGTTCTTC.